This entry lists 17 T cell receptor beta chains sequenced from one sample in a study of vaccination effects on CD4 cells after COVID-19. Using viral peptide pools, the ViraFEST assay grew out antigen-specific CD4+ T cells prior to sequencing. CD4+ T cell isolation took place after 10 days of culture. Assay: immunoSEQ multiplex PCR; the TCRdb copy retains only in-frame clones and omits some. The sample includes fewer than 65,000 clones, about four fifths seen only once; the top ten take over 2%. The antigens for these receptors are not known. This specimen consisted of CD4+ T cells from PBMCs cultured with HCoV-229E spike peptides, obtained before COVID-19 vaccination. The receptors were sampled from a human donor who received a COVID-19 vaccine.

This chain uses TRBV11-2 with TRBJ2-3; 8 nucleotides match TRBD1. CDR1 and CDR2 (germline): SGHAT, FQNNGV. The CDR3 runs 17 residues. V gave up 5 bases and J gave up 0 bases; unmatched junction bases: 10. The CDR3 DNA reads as TGTGCCAGCAGCCCCACGCCGGGACAGGCAAGCACAGATACGCAGTATTTT. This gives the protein CASSPTPGQASTDTQYF.

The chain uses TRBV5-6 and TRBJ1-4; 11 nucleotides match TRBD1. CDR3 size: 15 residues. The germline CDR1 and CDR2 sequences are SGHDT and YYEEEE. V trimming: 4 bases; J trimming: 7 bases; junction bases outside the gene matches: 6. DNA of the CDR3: TGTGCCAGCAGCCGTCTGGACAGGGGGCGTGAAAAACTGTTTTTT. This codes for CASSRLDRGREKLFF.

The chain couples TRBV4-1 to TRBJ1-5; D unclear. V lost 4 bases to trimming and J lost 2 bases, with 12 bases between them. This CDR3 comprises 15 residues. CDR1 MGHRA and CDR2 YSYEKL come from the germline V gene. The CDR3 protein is CASSPRVSGNQPQHF. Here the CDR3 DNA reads TGCGCCAGCAGCCCGAGGGTTTCTGGCAATCAGCCCCAGCATTTT.

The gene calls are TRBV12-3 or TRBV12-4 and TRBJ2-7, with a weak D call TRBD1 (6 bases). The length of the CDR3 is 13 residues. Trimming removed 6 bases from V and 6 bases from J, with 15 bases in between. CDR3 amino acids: CASRRDIVAEQYV. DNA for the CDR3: TGTGCCAGCAGACGGGACATCGTCGCCGAGCAGTACGTC.

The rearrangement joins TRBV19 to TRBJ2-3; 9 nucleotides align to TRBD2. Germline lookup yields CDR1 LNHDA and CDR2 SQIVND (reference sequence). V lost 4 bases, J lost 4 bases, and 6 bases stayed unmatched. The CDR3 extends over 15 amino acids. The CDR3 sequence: CASSTSWTSADTQYF. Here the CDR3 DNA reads TGTGCCAGTAGTACCTCTTGGACTAGCGCAGATACGCAGTATTTT.

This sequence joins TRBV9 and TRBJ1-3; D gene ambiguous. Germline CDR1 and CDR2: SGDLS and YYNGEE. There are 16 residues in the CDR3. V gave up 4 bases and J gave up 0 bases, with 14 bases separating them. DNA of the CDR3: TGTGCCAGCAGCTCCCCTTTGGGGAGCTCTGGAAACACCATATATTTT. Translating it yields CASSSPLGSSGNTIYF.

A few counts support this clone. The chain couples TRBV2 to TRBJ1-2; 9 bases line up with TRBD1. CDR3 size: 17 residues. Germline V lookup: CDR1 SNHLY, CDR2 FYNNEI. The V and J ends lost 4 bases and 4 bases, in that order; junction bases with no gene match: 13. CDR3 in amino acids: CASSAPGTGMDTYGYTF. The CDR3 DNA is TGTGCCAGCAGTGCTCCCGGGACAGGGATGGACACCTATGGCTACACCTTC.

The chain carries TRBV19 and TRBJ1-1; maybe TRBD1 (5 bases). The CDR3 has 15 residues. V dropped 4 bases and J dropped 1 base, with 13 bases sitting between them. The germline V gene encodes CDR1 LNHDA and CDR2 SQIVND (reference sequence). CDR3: CASSTRQRPNTEAFF. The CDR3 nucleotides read TGTGCCAGTAGTACCAGACAGAGACCGAACACTGAAGCTTTCTTT.

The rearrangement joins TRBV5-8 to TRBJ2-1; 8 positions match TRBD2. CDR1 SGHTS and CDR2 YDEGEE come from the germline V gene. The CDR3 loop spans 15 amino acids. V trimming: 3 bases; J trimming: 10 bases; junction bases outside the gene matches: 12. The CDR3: CASSSGGPGTREQFF. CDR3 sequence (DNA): TGTGCCAGCAGCTCGGGGGGCCCGGGGACTAGAGAGCAGTTCTTC.

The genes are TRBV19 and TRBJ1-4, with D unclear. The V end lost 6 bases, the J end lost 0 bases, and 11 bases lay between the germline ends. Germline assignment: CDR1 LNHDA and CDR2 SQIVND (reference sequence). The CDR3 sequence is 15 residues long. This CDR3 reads CASRGGSTTNEKLFF. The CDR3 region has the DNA TGTGCCAGTAGAGGAGGGAGTACAACTAATGAAAAACTGTTTTTT.

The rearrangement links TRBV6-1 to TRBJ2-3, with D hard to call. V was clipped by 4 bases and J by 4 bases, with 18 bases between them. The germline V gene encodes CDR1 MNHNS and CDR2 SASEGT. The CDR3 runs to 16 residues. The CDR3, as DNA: TGTGCCAGCAGTGGGCGACTTCCCCGTACGCCAGATACGCAGTATTTT. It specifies CASSGRLPRTPDTQYF.

CDR3 protein: CASSQRVWETGIANYGYTF. In DNA, the CDR3 is TGTGCCAGCAGCCAAAGAGTCTGGGAGACGGGAATCGCTAACTATGGCTACACCTTC. The chain links TRBV14 to TRBJ1-2; no reliable D call. Germline CDR1 is SGHDN and CDR2 is FVKESK. Trimming left V 2 bases short and J 0 bases short, with 22 bases between. The CDR3 has 19 residues.

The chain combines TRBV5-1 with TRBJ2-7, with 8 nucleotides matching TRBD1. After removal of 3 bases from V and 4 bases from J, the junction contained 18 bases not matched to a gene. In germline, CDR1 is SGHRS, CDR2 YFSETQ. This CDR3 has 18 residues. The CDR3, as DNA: TGCGCCAGCAGCTCGAGGCGGGTCCCGACAGGGGCGACGTACGAGCAGTACGTC. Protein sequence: CASSSRRVPTGATYEQYV.

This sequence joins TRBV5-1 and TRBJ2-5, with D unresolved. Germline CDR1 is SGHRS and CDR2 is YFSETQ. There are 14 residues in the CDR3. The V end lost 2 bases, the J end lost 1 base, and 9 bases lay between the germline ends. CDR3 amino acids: CASSFGVIQETQYF. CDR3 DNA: TGCGCCAGCAGCTTTGGGGTTATCCAAGAGACCCAGTACTTC.

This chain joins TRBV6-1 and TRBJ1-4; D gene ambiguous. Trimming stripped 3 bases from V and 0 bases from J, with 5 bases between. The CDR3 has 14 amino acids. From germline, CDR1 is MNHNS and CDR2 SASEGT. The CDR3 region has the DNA TGTGCCAGCAGTGACAGAGCAACTAATGAAAAACTGTTTTTT. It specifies CASSDRATNEKLFF.

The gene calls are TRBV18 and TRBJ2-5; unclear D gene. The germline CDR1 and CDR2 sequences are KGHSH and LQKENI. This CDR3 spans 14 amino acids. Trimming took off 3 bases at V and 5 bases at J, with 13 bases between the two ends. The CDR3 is CASSPSLSTETQYF. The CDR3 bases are TGTGCCAGCTCACCTTCCCTCTCCACGGAGACCCAGTACTTC. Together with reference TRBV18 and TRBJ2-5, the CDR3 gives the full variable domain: NAGVMQNPRHLVRRRGQEARLRCSPMKGHSHVYWYRQLPEEGLKFMVYLQKENIIDESGMPKERFSAEFPKEGPSILRIQQVVRGDSAAYFCASSPSLSTETQYFGPGTRLLVL.

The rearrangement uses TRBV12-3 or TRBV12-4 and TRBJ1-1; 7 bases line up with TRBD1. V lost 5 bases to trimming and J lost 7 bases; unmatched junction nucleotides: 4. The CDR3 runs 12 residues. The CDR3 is CASSLQGNEAFF. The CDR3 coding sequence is TGTGCCAGCAGTCTACAGGGGAATGAAGCTTTCTTT.